This TCR beta chain was documented in a study of blood T cell repertoires in COVID-19. CDR1 ENHRY and CDR2 SYGVKD come from the germline V gene. V lost 2 bases and J lost 1, with 15 bases in between. The CDR3 length is 16 residues. As originally analysed: Researchers report that nucleated cell counts were estimated from reference gene primer amplification. Assay: immunoSEQ multiplex PCR; the TCRdb copy retains only in-frame clones and omits some. From that table come the V and J calls and clone size; the DNA was used to work out D and trimming. Found here are over 200,000 clones, 75% to 90% of them singletons; the top ten hold about 6%.

J is TRBJ2-7 and V is TRBV10-3; possible D gene TRBD2, 7 bases. This TCR was sampled from a man in his sixties who had recovered from COVID-19. The sequencing sample was made of peripheral blood. The CDR3 bases are TGTGCCATCAGTGAGACCACGGGGGGCGGGTCCTACGAGCAGTACTTC. This sequence encodes CAISETTGGGSYEQYF.